The clone carrying this TCR beta chain has just a few counts. As yet, its antigen is unknown. These data come from a study of shared clonotypes between healthy human individuals. Points from the study as a whole: Specimens sampled were limited to blood, with tissue repertoires likely differing. In a few donors, about 5% of naive CD4 clonotypes appeared in common. Compared with clonotypes that all four donors shared, non-shared clonotypes had lower generation probabilities.

Under the authors' procedure: Junction-only sequences without quality scores were provided by ImmunoSEQ, so filtering was different. Repertoires were generated with immunoSEQ multiplex PCR, while TCRdb's copy carries only in-frame clones and drops some. The DNA gave D and trimming, while V, J and clone size come from that table. The table records approximately 2.5 million clones, more than 85% of them present only once. The V end was cut by 5 bases, the J end by 3 bases, with 8 bases between. CDR1 is SNHLY and CDR2 is FYNNEI in the germline V gene. The CDR3 contains 13 residues. Sequencing was performed on naive CD4+ T cells from PBMCs. Subset denoted: CD45RA+ positively selected. This sequence originates from a man aged 18 to 29 in good health. Some clones in this sample may be carry-over from other donors' samples. The V call is TRBV2, the J call TRBJ1-5; no clear D gene. The CDR3 DNA is TGTGCCAGCAGTAGACAAGACAATCAGCCCCAGCATTTT. Its protein product is CASSRQDNQPQHF.